A single sample is the source of the 5 T cell receptor beta chains below, sequenced in a study of T-cell memory formation after mild COVID-19. TCRdb reanalysed the 5' RACE reads using MiXCR and keeps one entry per CDR3 protein. The sample has approximately 560,000 distinct CDR3 sequences; around a sixth are singletons. Sequencing was performed on PBMCs or a T cell subset sorted from them (not recorded which). These receptors were taken from an adult woman who had mild COVID-19 (a few samples of this study predate the infection). Cell type and time point are not known.

This clonotype was seen many times. This rearrangement joins TRBV5-1 to TRBJ2-5, with 7 bases fitting TRBD1. Unmatched junction bases numbered 9, after V lost 3 bases and J lost 1 base. Germline CDR1 SGHRS, CDR2 YFSETQ. The CDR3 is made up of 16 amino acids. The chain's CDR3 is CASSSGGRGPQETQYF. The DNA of the CDR3 is TGCGCCAGCAGCTCTGGCGGTAGGGGGCCCCAAGAGACCCAGTACTTC.

This clonotype appeared a few times. As DNA, the CDR3 is TGTGCCAGCAGCGACCCTCGAGGATCTGAAGCTTTCTTT. Its protein is CASSDPRGSEAFF. J is TRBJ1-1 and V is TRBV7-9; D is undetermined. The CDR3 runs 13 residues. In germline, CDR1 is SEHNR, CDR2 FQNEAQ (reference sequence). Trimming shortened V by 5 bases and J by 6 bases, and 13 bases separated the two germline ends. The full variable domain, its missing parts supplied by reference TRBV7-9 and TRBJ1-1, is DTGVSQNPRHKITKRGQNVTFRCDPISEHNRLYWYRQTLGQGPEFLTYFQNEAQLEKSRLLSDRFSAERPKGSFSTLEIQRTEQGDSAMYLCASSDPRGSEAFFGQGTRLTVV.

V usage is TRBV20-1 and J usage is TRBJ2-1; D is perhaps TRBD1 or TRBD2 (5 bases each). V was clipped by 0 bases and J by 13 bases, with 16 bases between them. This CDR3 has 13 amino acids. Germline CDR1 reads DFQATT; CDR2 reads SNEGSKA (reference sequence). CDR3 region: CSARDPLRDQQFF. CDR3 in DNA: TGCAGTGCTAGAGACCCCCTTAGGGACCAACAGTTCTTC.

This clonotype was counted many times. The genes are TRBV20-1 and TRBJ2-7, with 9 nucleotides matching TRBD1. The germline V gene encodes CDR1 DFQATT and CDR2 SNEGSKA (reference sequence). CDR3 length: 15 residues. The V segment lost 6 bases and the J segment 2 bases; nucleotides outside the gene matches: 11. CDR3 coding DNA: TGCAGTGCCCAACCCATAGACAGGGGGGCCTACGAGCAGTACTTC. Translated: CSAQPIDRGAYEQYF.

This clonotype was recorded many times. This chain links TRBV27 with TRBJ2-3; TRBD2 aligns across 11 bases. V shed 5 bases, J shed 1 base, and the junction held 5 bases outside the gene matches. The germline CDR1 and CDR2 sequences are MNHEY and SMNVEV (reference sequence). This CDR3 is 16 amino acids long. CDR3 residues: CASSRTLAGGTDTQYF. The DNA of the CDR3 is TGTGCCAGCAGTCGGACACTAGCGGGAGGCACAGATACGCAGTATTTT.